This T cell receptor beta chain originates from a study of read filtering for tumor transcriptome and immune sequencing. Study context: Whole-transcriptome libraries were prepared after DNase treatment. IR-seq gave about 3.5 to 11 million TCR reads per sample; RNA-seq gave about 80 to 1273.

This library used roughly 370 ng RNA and molecular barcoded adaptors spanning alpha/delta and beta/gamma chains. TCRdb fed the reads into MiXCR, producing one record per CDR3 protein. The sample has about 14,000 distinct CDR3 sequences, approximately 20% seen once; the top ten hold more than 70%. This clonotype was found many times. This CDR3 has 12 residues. Germline V gene lookup returns CDR1 MNHNS and CDR2 SASEGT. The V segment lost 4 bases and the J segment 11 bases; nucleotides outside the gene matches: 3. Every patient had bone marrow sampled while the disease was active. The rearrangement uses TRBV6-1 and TRBJ2-1; 9 positions match TRBD2. Sequenced sample: a population of CD138-negative cells sorted from bone marrow. This sequence originates from a donor at least 40 years old with multiple myeloma. CDR3 bases: TGTGCCAGCAGTGCTAGCGGGGTAAAGCAGTTCTTC. Translated, it gives CASSASGVKQFF.